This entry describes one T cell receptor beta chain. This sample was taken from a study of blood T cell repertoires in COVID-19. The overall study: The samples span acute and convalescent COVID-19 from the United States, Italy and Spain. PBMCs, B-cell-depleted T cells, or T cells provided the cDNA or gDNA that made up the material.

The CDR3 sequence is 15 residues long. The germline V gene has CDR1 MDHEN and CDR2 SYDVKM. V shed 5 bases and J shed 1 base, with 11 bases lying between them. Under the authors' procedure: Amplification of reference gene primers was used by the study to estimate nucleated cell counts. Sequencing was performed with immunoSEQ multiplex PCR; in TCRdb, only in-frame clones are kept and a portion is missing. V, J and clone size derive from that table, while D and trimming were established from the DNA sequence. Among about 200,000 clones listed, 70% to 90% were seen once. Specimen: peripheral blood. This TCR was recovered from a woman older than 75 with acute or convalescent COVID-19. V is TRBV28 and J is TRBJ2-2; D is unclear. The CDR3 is CASSKRSKNTGELFF. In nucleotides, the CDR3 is TGTGCCAGCAGTAAGAGGTCGAAGAACACCGGGGAGCTGTTTTTT.